This T cell receptor beta chain stems from a study of regulatory T cells in long-lasting Graves disease. This clonotype occurred many times. To make TCR beta libraries, researchers used iRepertoire HTBI primers and Arm-PCR of CDR3 regions. TCRdb ran MiXCR on the multiplex PCR reads and lists one entry per CDR3 protein. The table records approximately 350,000 distinct CDR3 sequences, around 15% of them present only once. Trimming left V 3 bases short and J 6 bases short, with 12 bases between. The CDR3 loop spans 14 amino acids. CDR1 is MNHNS and CDR2 is SASEGT in the germline V gene. Described time point: newly diagnosed GD, antithyroid drugs for less than 3 months. PBMC-extracted RNA yielded the TCR library. The same sample was also used in a study of T cells in Graves' hyperthyroidism and ophthalmopathy.

V is TRBV6-1 and J is TRBJ1-5, with no clear D. Source: peripheral blood mononuclear cells (PBMCs), taken at new diagnosis, from a patient treated with antithyroid drugs. This receptor was taken from a woman between 18 and 29 years old with Graves disease. The CDR3: CASSEGGQSQPQHF. In nucleotides, the CDR3 is TGTGCCAGCAGTGAGGGCGGTCAATCTCAGCCCCAGCATTTT.